Below are 14 T cell receptor beta chains sequenced from a single sample in a study of T-cell reconstitution after alpha-beta-depleted transplantation in children. TCRbeta library construction was performed incorporating unique molecular identifiers. Each CDR3 protein is one row after TCRdb ran MiXCR on the PCR reads. Here the sample spans 200,000 to 300,000 distinct CDR3 sequences, over 20% being singletons. The source was PBMCs, collected before TCRalphabeta/CD19-depleted stem cell transplant. These receptors came from a girl aged 2-9 years with Fanconi anemia, due to receive a stem cell transplant.

This clonotype was recorded at least ten times. The genes are TRBV7-2 and TRBJ2-3; 9 positions agree with TRBD2. The J segment lost 9 bases and the V segment lost 3 bases, leaving 1 base of the junction unmatched. This CDR3 comprises 12 residues. The germline V gene encodes CDR1 SGHTA and CDR2 FQGNSA. CDR3 sequence reads: CASSFSGRTQYF. In nucleotides, the CDR3 is TGTGCCAGCAGCTTTAGCGGGAGAACGCAGTATTTT.

The rearrangement links TRBV11-3 to TRBJ1-2; 7 nucleotides line up with TRBD1. There are 12 residues in the CDR3. Trimming removed 5 bases from V and 7 bases from J; junction bases left unmatched: 4. Germline V CDR1 and CDR2: SGHNT, YENEEA. The CDR3 loop is CASSRTGGGYTF. The CDR3 DNA follows: TGTGCCAGCAGCCGGACAGGAGGTGGCTACACCTTC.

This clonotype was observed at least ten times. The chain uses TRBV29-1 and TRBJ2-1; 9 nucleotides agree with TRBD1. The germline gives CDR1 SQVTM, CDR2 ANQGSEA. The CDR3 totals 13 residues. V lost 5 bases and J lost 9; bases outside the gene matches: 8. The CDR3 loop is CSVPQGALGEQFF. CDR3 DNA sequence: TGCAGCGTTCCACAGGGGGCTTTGGGTGAGCAGTTCTTC.

This CDR3 reads CSVGGFGEKLFF. The CDR3 nucleotides are TGCAGCGTTGGGGGGTTCGGTGAAAAACTGTTTTTT. The V and J genes are TRBV29-1 and TRBJ1-4, with a weak D call TRBD1 (5 bases). Germline lookup yields CDR1 SQVTM and CDR2 ANQGSEA. The CDR3 totals 12 residues. Trimming left V 4 bases short and J 7 bases short, with 10 bases between.

Many counts were recorded for this clonotype. The V gene is TRBV12-3 or TRBV12-4, the J gene TRBJ2-1, with TRBD2 matching 8 bases. This CDR3 comprises 16 residues. J gave up 0 bases and V 7 bases, and 8 bases lay outside the gene matches. CDR3 DNA sequence: TGTGCCAGCACTACCTATAGCGGGATCTCCTACAATGAGCAGTTCTTC. Translation gives CASTTYSGISYNEQFF.

There are many counts of this clonotype. This sequence joins TRBV29-1 and TRBJ2-7, with TRBD1 identical over 9 bases. CDR3 length: 12 amino acids. Germline-derived CDR1 and CDR2 are SQVTM and ANQGSEA. The junction had 8 bases not matched to a gene; V was cut back by 7 bases and J by 7 bases. CDR3 loop: CSADNRGREQYF. The CDR3, as DNA: TGCAGCGCGGACAACAGGGGGCGGGAGCAGTACTTC.

This clonotype was detected many times. The chain combines TRBV10-3 with TRBJ2-7, with 8 nucleotides matching TRBD2. V gave up 8 bases and J gave up 3 bases; unmatched junction bases: 18. Germline CDR1 ENHRY, CDR2 SYGVKD. The CDR3 has 17 residues. CDR3 loop: CAIAAGAGGRNIYEQYF. The CDR3 coding sequence is TGTGCCATCGCGGCAGGTGCGGGCGGGAGGAATATCTACGAGCAGTACTTC.

This clonotype was counted only a few times. The V and J genes are TRBV29-1 and TRBJ2-3; D is possibly TRBD2 (6 bases). Germline V gene lookup returns CDR1 SQVTM and CDR2 ANQGSEA. This CDR3 is 15 amino acids long. V was clipped by 1 base and J by 0 bases, with 11 bases between them. The CDR3 DNA reads as TGCAGCGTTGAAGGGTCAGGGACTAGCACAGATACGCAGTATTTT. Its translation: CSVEGSGTSTDTQYF.

This clonotype was detected a few times. The chain carries TRBV20-1 and TRBJ2-1, with 8 bases matching TRBD2. This CDR3 contains 16 residues. V was clipped by 0 bases and J by 3 bases; unmatched bases: 7. CDR1 DFQATT and CDR2 SNEGSKA come from the germline V gene (reference sequence). In nucleotides, the CDR3 is TGCAGTGCTAGAGATGGTAGCGGGGAACACTACAATGAGCAGTTCTTC. It codes for CSARDGSGEHYNEQFF.

A few counts support this clonotype. V and J are TRBV11-2 and TRBJ2-3, with 7 bases identical to TRBD1. The V segment lost 7 bases and the J segment 2 bases; nucleotides outside the gene matches: 9. CDR1 and CDR2 from the germline V gene are SGHAT and FQNNGV. This CDR3 comprises 15 residues. This CDR3 is CASKEWGQSTDTQYF. DNA of the CDR3: TGTGCCAGCAAAGAATGGGGACAGTCCACAGATACGCAGTATTTT.

This clonotype was observed many times. The rearrangement links TRBV20-1 to TRBJ1-4; tentatively, D is TRBD1 (6 bases). The CDR3 runs to 16 residues. V shed 0 bases and J shed 3 bases, with 14 bases lying between them. Germline values: CDR1 DFQATT, CDR2 SNEGSKA (reference sequence). The CDR3 region has the DNA TGCAGTGCTAGAGATCATTTTAGACAGGCTAATGAAAAACTGTTTTTT. Translating gives CSARDHFRQANEKLFF.

The chain is built from TRBV7-6 and TRBJ1-1; tentatively, D is TRBD1 (6 bases). The CDR3 is 15 amino acids. Trimming took 5 bases from V and 3 from J, leaving 16 bases between them. CDR1 and CDR2 (germline): SGHVS, FNYEAQ. The CDR3 loop reads CASSPRTGFYTEAFF. CDR3 sequence (DNA): TGTGCCAGCAGCCCACGTACAGGGTTTTACACTGAAGCTTTCTTT. The variable domain in full, with the rest retrieved from reference TRBV7-6 and TRBJ1-1, is GAGVSQSPRYKVTKRGQDVALRCDPISGHVSLYWYRQALGQGPEFLTYFNYEAQQDKSGLPNDRFSAERPEGSISTLTIQRTEQRDSAMYRCASSPRTGFYTEAFFGQGTRLTVV.

V is TRBV24-1 and J is TRBJ2-2; 8 positions agree with TRBD2. Germline values: CDR1 KGHDR, CDR2 SFDVKD. J was trimmed by 6 bases and V by 1 base; bases with no gene match: 6. The CDR3 totals 16 residues. CDR3 DNA sequence: TGTGCCACCAGTGATTTTTCGGGACTAGAGCCCGGGGAGCTGTTTTTT. Its protein is CATSDFSGLEPGELFF.

This clonotype occurred many times. V usage is TRBV10-3 and J usage is TRBJ2-7; the D is unclear. This CDR3 contains 15 residues. CDR1 ENHRY and CDR2 SYGVKD come from the germline V gene. The ends were cut back, 3 bases at V and 4 bases at J, with 16 bases in the middle. This CDR3 is CAISDIVTPYYEQYF. The CDR3 DNA follows: TGTGCCATCAGTGATATCGTAACCCCCTATTACGAGCAGTACTTC.